The 3 T cell receptor beta chains reported below all come from one sample, sequenced in a study of control samples from healthy donors and cancer patients. Clones were sequenced by immunoSEQ multiplex PCR, and TCRdb holds only the in-frame ones, with some missing. The table lists 100,000 to 150,000 clones, around 90% of them singletons. Sequenced material: blood. The receptors come from a man younger than 30 in good health.

The V gene is TRBV12-3 or TRBV12-4, the J gene TRBJ1-4; the D gene is possibly TRBD1 (5 bases). There are 13 residues in the CDR3. Trimming pared 3 bases from V and 5 bases from J, leaving 7 bases between. The CDR3 spells CASSFGGNEKLFF. The CDR3 DNA reads TGTGCCAGCAGTTTCGGGGGAAATGAAAAACTGTTTTTT.

V gene TRBV9 combines with J gene TRBJ2-2, with TRBD2 matching over 9 bases. This CDR3 has 17 amino acids. Trimming at V came to 5 bases and at J to 7 bases, leaving 15 bases not matched to a gene. Germline V gives CDR1 SGDLS, CDR2 YYNGEE. The DNA of the CDR3 is TGTGCCAGCAGACGGGATCTTGGCGGGAGGGCCGGCGGGGAGCTGTTTTTT. Amino acid sequence: CASRRDLGGRAGGELFF.

In its sample, this clone was seen once. The rearrangement links TRBV2 to TRBJ1-2; 9 nucleotides align to TRBD1. Germline V gene data show CDR1 as SNHLY and CDR2 as FYNNEI. Unmatched junction bases numbered 5, after V lost 2 bases and J lost 7 bases. The CDR3 loop spans 14 amino acids. CDR3 DNA sequence: TGTGCCAGCAGTGAATCCGGGACAGGGTCTGGCTACACCTTC. It translates to CASSESGTGSGYTF.